The 27 T cell receptor beta chains below were found in one sample sequenced in a study of blood T cell repertoires in COVID-19. The method was immunoSEQ multiplex PCR; TCRdb's version includes in-frame clones alone and lacks a portion of them. Seen here are 350,000 to 450,000 clones, around nine tenths observed once, and the top ten hold approximately 1.5%. The sequencing sample was made of PBMCs or T cells enriched from blood (not recorded which). The receptor source for this set is a woman aged 18 to 35 who had been exposed to COVID-19.

V gene TRBV28 combines with J gene TRBJ2-1, with D possibly matching TRBD2 (5 bases). This CDR3 region has 15 residues. Germline V gene lookup returns CDR1 MDHEN and CDR2 SYDVKM. Trimming left V 8 bases short and J 6 bases short, with 20 bases between. The CDR3 sequence: CASSPNNGVLNEQFF. The DNA for the CDR3 is TGTGCCAGCTCCCCAAATAACGGGGTCCTCAATGAGCAGTTCTTC.

The rearrangement uses TRBV29-1 and TRBJ2-3, with D tentatively TRBD2 (7 bases). Germline CDR1 SQVTM, CDR2 ANQGSEA. The CDR3 totals 12 residues. CDR3 nucleotides: TGCAGTGGGAGGGGGGGTTCTGATACGCAGTATTTT. This sequence encodes CSGRGGSDTQYF.

The J gene is TRBJ2-3, the V gene TRBV7-2; weak D call: TRBD2 (6 bases). V lost 3 bases and J 9 bases, leaving 13 bases between the germline ends. CDR1 is SGHTA, CDR2 FQGNSA, per germline. This CDR3 is 13 amino acids long. CDR3 DNA sequence: TGTGCCAGCAGCTTTTTGCGGGGTGAAACGCAGTATTTT. Amino acids: CASSFLRGETQYF.

The rearrangement joins TRBV28 to TRBJ1-2, with D possibly TRBD1 on 6 matching bases. The germline gives CDR1 MDHEN, CDR2 SYDVKM. V was trimmed by 6 bases and J by 5 bases, leaving 19 bases between them. CDR3 length: 15 residues. This chain's CDR3 is CASRQLDRRLYGYTF. The CDR3 DNA reads as TGTGCCAGCAGACAATTAGACAGGCGCCTTTATGGCTACACCTTC.

This clone is a singleton in its sample. The chain has TRBV27 and TRBJ2-7, with 10 bases fitting TRBD2. V was clipped by 6 bases and J by 7 bases; unmatched bases: 12. Germline V gene lookup returns CDR1 MNHEY and CDR2 SMNVEV (reference sequence). The CDR3 runs 15 residues. DNA for the CDR3: TGTGCCAGCAGCCAACAAGCGGGAGGGCCGTCTGAGCAGTACTTC. It translates to CASSQQAGGPSEQYF.

The chain uses TRBV5-1 and TRBJ1-1, with 7 bases fitting TRBD1. Per germline, CDR1 SGHRS and CDR2 YFSETQ. The CDR3 contains 16 residues. V was clipped by 2 bases and J by 4 bases; unmatched bases: 11. The CDR3, as DNA: TGCGCCAGCAGCTTAGGTGCAGGACAGGCGACCACTGAAGCTTTCTTT. The encoded protein is CASSLGAGQATTEAFF.

This chain joins TRBV6-1 and TRBJ2-3; 12 nucleotides agree with TRBD1. The J segment lost 5 bases and the V segment lost 3 bases, leaving 9 bases of the junction unmatched. CDR1 is MNHNS and CDR2 is SASEGT in the germline V gene. This CDR3 comprises 17 residues. The CDR3 protein is CASSDQTGTGGRDTQYF. The CDR3 DNA is TGTGCCAGCAGTGACCAAACCGGGACAGGGGGCAGAGATACGCAGTATTTT.

The chain employs TRBV2 and TRBJ1-2; 7 bases match TRBD1. Germline lookup yields CDR1 SNHLY and CDR2 FYNNEI. J lost 4 bases, V lost 6 bases, and 5 bases had no gene match. The CDR3 runs 13 residues. The CDR3 DNA sequence: TGTGCCAGCAGGACAGGGTTAGGCTATGGCTACACCTTC. As protein: CASRTGLGYGYTF.

V gene TRBV30 combines with J gene TRBJ1-3; D unresolved. The CDR3 loop spans 13 amino acids. In germline, CDR1 is GTSNPN, CDR2 SVGIG (reference sequence). V lost 3 bases and J 2 bases, leaving 8 bases between the germline ends. This CDR3 reads CAWSGGPGNTIYF. CDR3 DNA sequence: TGTGCCTGGAGCGGCGGCCCTGGAAACACCATATATTTT.

The chain joins TRBV15 to TRBJ1-4; tentatively, D is TRBD1 (5 bases). The CDR3 length is 15 residues. Germline CDR1 is LNHNV and CDR2 is YYDKDF (reference sequence). V was clipped by 1 base and J by 7 bases, with 13 bases between them. The chain's CDR3 is CATSRVGQGGEKLFF. The CDR3 nucleotides are TGTGCCACCAGCAGAGTTGGGCAGGGAGGTGAAAAACTGTTTTTT.

The V and J genes are TRBV20-1 and TRBJ2-3, with D tentatively TRBD2 (5 bases). The germline V gene has CDR1 DFQATT and CDR2 SNEGSKA (reference sequence). The CDR3 loop spans 13 amino acids. Deletions cut 3 bases from V and 3 bases from J, with 10 bases between. CDR3 nucleotide sequence: TGCAGTGCTAGTAGAGGGAATACAGATACGCAGTATTTT. Translated: CSASRGNTDTQYF.

This clone was seen only a few times. The chain is built from TRBV2 and TRBJ1-1; unclear D gene. This CDR3 comprises 13 residues. Germline CDR1 and CDR2: SNHLY and FYNNEI. V shed 5 bases and J shed 1 base, with 8 bases lying between them. The CDR3 DNA is TGTGCCAGCAGTATAGATTCGAACACTGAAGCTTTCTTT. Protein sequence: CASSIDSNTEAFF.

The V call is TRBV28, the J call TRBJ1-2; maybe TRBD1 (5 bases). This CDR3 region has 13 residues. Trimming removed 7 bases at V and 8 bases at J, with 17 bases between. Germline values: CDR1 MDHEN, CDR2 SYDVKM. In DNA, the CDR3 is TGTGCCAGCAAAGCGTCGGGGGTGGGAGGCTACACCTTC. Translation gives CASKASGVGGYTF.

The chain recombines TRBV10-3 with TRBJ2-7; TRBD1 matches at 7 bases. This CDR3 comprises 16 residues. Germline loops: CDR1 ENHRY, CDR2 SYGVKD. V shed 3 bases and J 3 bases; nucleotides not matched to a gene: 11. The CDR3, as DNA: TGTGCCATCAGTGATACGGGGACAGAACAGGACTACGAGCAGTACTTC. Protein sequence: CAISDTGTEQDYEQYF.

The V call is TRBV3-1 (or the pseudogene TRBV3-2), the J call TRBJ2-7, with 7 bases identical to TRBD1. The CDR3 has 20 amino acids. Germline V gene data show CDR1 as LGHDT and CDR2 as YNNKEL (reference sequence). Germline trimming cut 0 bases from V and 2 bases from J; bases unmatched to any gene: 19. The CDR3 DNA is TGTGCCAGCAGCCAAGATCGGGTCCCTTCGTTTGAGGGGGCGACCTACGAGCAGTACTTC. This sequence encodes CASSQDRVPSFEGATYEQYF.

The V gene is TRBV7-3, the J gene TRBJ2-1; maybe TRBD2 (6 bases). Between the trimmed V and J ends, which lost 3 bases and 0 bases, there was a span of 15 bases. Germline V lookup: CDR1 SGHTA, CDR2 FQGTGA. CDR3 length: 17 residues. The CDR3 DNA reads as TGTGCCAGCAGCTTGACCGGGACTCCCGACTCCTACAATGAGCAGTTCTTC. This sequence encodes CASSLTGTPDSYNEQFF.

The chain combines TRBV3-1 (or the pseudogene TRBV3-2) with TRBJ1-4; TRBD1 might be the D (6 bases). In germline, CDR1 is LGHDT, CDR2 YNNKEL (reference sequence). This CDR3 spans 14 amino acids. The V end was cut by 1 base, the J end by 7 bases, with 10 bases between. The CDR3 loop is CASSQGGQGEKLFF. The CDR3 nucleotides are TGTGCCAGCAGCCAAGGGGGGCAGGGTGAAAAACTGTTTTTT.

This rearrangement joins TRBV4-1 to TRBJ2-7, with 7 bases that match TRBD1. The V and J ends lost 1 base and 3 bases, in that order; junction bases with no gene match: 6. In germline, CDR1 is MGHRA, CDR2 YSYEKL. This CDR3 region has 15 residues. DNA for the CDR3: TGCGCCAGCAGCCAAGGGTGGGGACAGAGCTACGAGCAGTACTTC. As protein: CASSQGWGQSYEQYF.

The chain uses TRBV5-1 and TRBJ1-2; 9 bases fit TRBD1. V trimming: 3 bases; J trimming: 4 bases; junction bases outside the gene matches: 7. Germline lookup yields CDR1 SGHRS and CDR2 YFSETQ. The CDR3 spans 15 residues. The CDR3 DNA follows: TGCGCCAGCAGCTGGGGACAGGGAGACGGCTATGGCTACACCTTC. Translated, it gives CASSWGQGDGYGYTF. The variable domain in full, with the rest retrieved from reference TRBV5-1 and TRBJ1-2, is KAGVTQTPRYLIKTRGQQVTLSCSPISGHRSVSWYQQTPGQGLQFLFEYFSETQRNKGNFPGRFSGRQFSNSRSEMNVSTLELGDSALYLCASSWGQGDGYGYTFGSGTRLTVV.

The V and J genes are TRBV4-1 and TRBJ2-7; D is perhaps TRBD1 (5 bases). The ends were cut back, 4 bases at V and 6 bases at J, with 13 bases in the middle. Germline assignment: CDR1 MGHRA and CDR2 YSYEKL. CDR3 length equals 13 residues. The CDR3 reads CASSRRVGIEQYF. CDR3 nucleotide sequence: TGCGCCAGCAGCCGCAGGGTAGGTATCGAGCAGTACTTC.

This chain links TRBV6-5 with TRBJ1-3; 7 nucleotides align to TRBD1. This CDR3 region has 16 residues. Trimming removed 0 bases from V and 3 bases from J; junction bases left unmatched: 5. The germline gives CDR1 MNHEY, CDR2 SVGAGI. The CDR3 coding sequence is TGTGCCAGCAGTTACTCGAAGGGGGCGTTTGGAAACACCATATATTTT. Translating gives CASSYSKGAFGNTIYF.

This chain joins TRBV28 and TRBJ1-2; 11 bases align to TRBD1. Germline V gives CDR1 MDHEN, CDR2 SYDVKM. The J segment lost 4 bases and the V segment lost 0 bases, leaving 7 bases of the junction unmatched. The CDR3 covers 17 residues. The CDR3 spells CASSLWGGQGAIYGYTF. In nucleotides, the CDR3 is TGTGCCAGCAGTTTATGGGGCGGACAGGGGGCTATCTATGGCTACACCTTC.

This clone turned up a few times. The chain joins TRBV14 to TRBJ2-4; D may be TRBD1 (6 bases). The V and J ends lost 2 bases and 0 bases respectively, with 14 bases between them. Per the germline V gene, CDR1 is SGHDN and CDR2 is FVKESK. This CDR3 is 17 amino acids long. The chain's CDR3 is CASSQSTGSVAKNIQYF. CDR3 nucleotide sequence: TGTGCCAGCAGCCAATCCACAGGGTCTGTAGCCAAAAACATTCAGTACTTC.

V gene TRBV29-1 combines with J gene TRBJ2-5, with D maybe TRBD2 (6 bases). The V end lost 3 bases, the J end lost 1 base, and 9 bases lay between the germline ends. The CDR3 spans 13 residues. Looked up from germline, CDR1 is SQVTM and CDR2 is ANQGSEA. This CDR3 reads CSVDPAGQETQYF. The CDR3 nucleotides are TGCAGCGTTGATCCAGCGGGCCAAGAGACCCAGTACTTC.

Only a few counts were recorded for this clone. The chain combines TRBV24-1 with TRBJ1-5, with 9 nucleotides matching TRBD1. The CDR3 has 15 amino acids. Trimming removed 3 bases from V and 5 bases from J; junction bases left unmatched: 4. The germline CDR1 and CDR2 sequences are KGHDR and SFDVKD. CDR3 residues: CATSDGDRDHQPQHF. The CDR3, as DNA: TGTGCCACCAGTGATGGGGACAGGGATCATCAGCCCCAGCATTTT.

This chain joins TRBV28 and TRBJ1-2; TRBD1 is a possible D gene (6 bases). The CDR3 has 16 amino acids. V dropped 2 bases and J dropped 1 base, with 14 bases sitting between them. CDR1 is MDHEN, CDR2 SYDVKM, per germline. This CDR3 reads CASSLRRQGYNYGYTF. In DNA form, the CDR3 reads TGTGCCAGCAGTTTACGGCGTCAGGGGTATAACTATGGCTACACCTTC.

The chain combines TRBV9 with TRBJ2-6; unclear D gene. The CDR3 length is 15 residues. The V gene lost 3 bases and the J gene lost 1 base, with 8 bases spanning the gap. Germline CDR1 reads SGDLS; CDR2 reads YYNGEE. The CDR3 DNA reads as TGTGCCAGCAGCGCTCACAGTTCTGGGGCCAACGTCCTGACTTTC. Amino acid sequence: CASSAHSSGANVLTF.